This TCR beta chain derives from a study of blood T cell repertoires in COVID-19. The overall study: Sources were T cells, B-cell-depleted T cells, or PBMCs; the material itself was cDNA or gDNA.

Under the authors' procedure: Estimation of nucleated cell counts was performed using reference gene primer amplification. Repertoires were generated with immunoSEQ multiplex PCR, while TCRdb's copy carries only in-frame clones and drops some. V and J calls and clone size are as listed in that table; D and trimming were resolved from the DNA. The sample comprises 99,000 or so clones, around 87% of which are singletons, and about 15% rests with the top ten. Sequencing was performed on peripheral blood. The source is a man aged 45-65 years with acute or convalescent COVID-19.

This chain's CDR3 is CASSFTGGREQYF. CDR3 in DNA: TGTGCCAGCAGCTTTACAGGGGGCCGGGAGCAGTACTTC. The genes are TRBV7-2 and TRBJ2-7, with 9 bases matching TRBD1. From germline, CDR1 is SGHTA and CDR2 FQGNSA. CDR3 length: 13 residues. With 3 bases clipped from V and 7 bases from J, the junction kept 4 bases outside the gene matches.